Detailed here is one T cell receptor (beta chain). Germline trimming cut 6 bases from V and 3 bases from J; bases unmatched to any gene: 5. The length of the CDR3 is 13 residues. In germline, CDR1 is GTSNPN, CDR2 SVGIG (reference sequence). The record originates from a study of blood T cell repertoires in COVID-19. TCRdb keeps only in-frame clones here, not all; method: immunoSEQ multiplex PCR. The data show roughly 140,000 clones, more than 80% seen once. Material: peripheral blood. The chain employs TRBV30 and TRBJ1-5; 7 nucleotides agree with TRBD1. The TCR was taken from a woman at least 80 years old with acute or convalescent COVID-19. CDR3 loop: CACTDRSNQPQHF. CDR3 nucleotide sequence: TGTGCCTGCACGGACAGGTCCAATCAGCCCCAGCATTTT.